These 7 T cell receptor beta chains were all obtained from the same sample, sequenced in a study of blood T cells in healthy people across ages (dated by TCRdb to 2015 to 2017). The library was made by 5' RACE. Sequenced using an Illumina HiSeq 2500. A second roughly 6 to 11 cycle PCR used a sample-barcoded 5' primer and a J-beta primer mix. TCRdb ran its own pipeline on the public reads, namely fastp trimming at Q25 and MiXCR clone calling, and kept in-frame beta chains. Rows with a matching CDR3 protein are joined into one entry that keeps the most common DNA and genes. The sample table records under 800,000 distinct CDR3 sequences; roughly 45% of these occur just once. The biggest ten clones account for 20% to 25% of the sample. Sequencing was performed on blood. The source of these receptors is a woman aged 60 to 75 in good health.

The chain has TRBV25-1 and TRBJ2-4; D is perhaps TRBD1 or TRBD2 (6 bases each). The CDR3 has 12 residues. Germline assignment: CDR1 MGHDK and CDR2 SYGVNS. V was cut by 4 bases and J by 13 bases, with 14 bases left in between. CDR3: CASSAMRGGQYF. CDR3 sequence (DNA): TGTGCCAGCAGTGCGATGAGAGGGGGGCAGTACTTC.

This clonotype was counted between two and nine times. The rearrangement links TRBV25-1 to TRBJ2-2, with D possibly TRBD1 on 6 matching bases. The CDR3 extends over 14 amino acids. V was pared by 7 bases and J by 6 bases, with 15 bases between. Looked up from germline, CDR1 is MGHDK and CDR2 is SYGVNS. This CDR3 is CASKTGHGSGELFF. The DNA of the CDR3 is TGTGCCAGCAAGACAGGTCACGGATCCGGGGAGCTGTTTTTT. Together with reference TRBV25-1 and TRBJ2-2, the CDR3 gives the full variable domain: EADIYQTPRYLVIGTGKKITLECSQTMGHDKMYWYQQDPGMELHLIHYSYGVNSTEKGDLSSESTVSRIRTEHFPLTLESARPSHTSQYLCASKTGHGSGELFFGEGSRLTVL.

The V and J genes are TRBV7-3 and TRBJ2-1, with D possibly being TRBD2 (5 bases). CDR3 length: 15 amino acids. Germline assignment: CDR1 SGHTA and CDR2 FQGTGA. The V end lost 0 bases, the J end lost 13 bases, and 19 bases lay between the germline ends. In nucleotides, the CDR3 is TGTGCCAGCAGCTTAACCCCGGGGATGGGAGAGACCCAGTTCTTC. This codes for CASSLTPGMGETQFF. The variable domain in full, with the rest retrieved from reference TRBV7-3 and TRBJ2-1, is GAGVSQTPSNKVTEKGKYVELRCDPISGHTALYWYRQSLGQGPEFLIYFQGTGAADDSGLPNDRFFAVRPEGSVSTLKIQRTERGDSAVYLCASSLTPGMGETQFFGPGTRLTVL.

The V call is TRBV12-3 or TRBV12-4, the J call TRBJ1-1; 7 nucleotides agree with TRBD1. The CDR3 covers 19 residues. The V segment lost 2 bases and the J segment 3 bases; nucleotides outside the gene matches: 18. Here the CDR3 reads CASSLNDPVQGLGDTEAFF. The CDR3 nucleotides are TGTGCCAGCAGTTTAAATGATCCAGTACAGGGGCTTGGGGACACTGAAGCTTTCTTT.

The rearrangement uses TRBV20-1 and TRBJ2-1, with D possibly TRBD1 on 5 matching bases. Germline V lookup: CDR1 DFQATT, CDR2 SNEGSKA (reference sequence). This CDR3 comprises 13 residues. The ends were cut back, 2 bases at V and 6 bases at J, with 11 bases in the middle. CDR3 DNA: TGCAGTGCTAGATGGGGCGGCAGCAATGAGCAGTTCTTC. Translation gives CSARWGGSNEQFF.

The chain joins TRBV12-3 or TRBV12-4 to TRBJ1-1, with D unclear. The CDR3 is 13 residues long. Trimming shortened V by 7 bases and J by 1 base, and 10 bases separated the two germline ends. The CDR3 DNA sequence: TGTGCCAGCAAACTTGGGCAGAACACTGAAGCTTTCTTT. The encoded protein is CASKLGQNTEAFF.

The V and J genes are TRBV20-1 and TRBJ2-5, with D possibly matching TRBD2 (6 bases). CDR1 is DFQATT, CDR2 SNEGSKA, per germline (reference sequence). This CDR3 spans 15 amino acids. V was pared by 0 bases and J by 1 base, with 12 bases between. Written as DNA, the CDR3 is TGCAGTGCTAGAGATCCCGGGCGGGGCCAAGAGACCCAGTACTTC. It translates to CSARDPGRGQETQYF.